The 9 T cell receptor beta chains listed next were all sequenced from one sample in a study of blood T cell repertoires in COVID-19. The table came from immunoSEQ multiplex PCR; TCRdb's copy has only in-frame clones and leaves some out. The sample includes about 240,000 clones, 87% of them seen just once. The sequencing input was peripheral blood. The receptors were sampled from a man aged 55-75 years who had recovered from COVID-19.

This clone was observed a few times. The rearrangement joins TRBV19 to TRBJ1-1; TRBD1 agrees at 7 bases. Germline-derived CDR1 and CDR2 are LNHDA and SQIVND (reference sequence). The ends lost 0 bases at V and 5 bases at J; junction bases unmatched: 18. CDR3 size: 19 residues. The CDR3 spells CASSIDNGWRQGFRTEAFF. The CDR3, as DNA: TGTGCCAGTAGTATAGATAACGGGTGGAGACAGGGATTTCGGACTGAAGCTTTCTTT.

Here the CDR3 DNA reads TGTGCCACCAGTGATGCGCAGGGGACTAGTTATTATGAGCAGTTCTTC. As protein: CATSDAQGTSYYEQFF. The chain combines TRBV24-1 with TRBJ2-1; the match to TRBD2 covers 8 bases. Germline V CDR1 and CDR2: KGHDR, SFDVKD. After removal of 3 bases from V and 8 bases from J, the junction contained 11 bases not matched to a gene. The CDR3 loop spans 16 amino acids.

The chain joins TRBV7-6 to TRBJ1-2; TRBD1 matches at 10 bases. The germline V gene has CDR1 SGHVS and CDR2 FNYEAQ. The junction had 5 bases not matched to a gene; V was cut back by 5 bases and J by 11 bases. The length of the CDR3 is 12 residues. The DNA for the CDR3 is TGTGCCAGCAGCCCGAGGACAGGGGGTTACACCTTC. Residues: CASSPRTGGYTF.

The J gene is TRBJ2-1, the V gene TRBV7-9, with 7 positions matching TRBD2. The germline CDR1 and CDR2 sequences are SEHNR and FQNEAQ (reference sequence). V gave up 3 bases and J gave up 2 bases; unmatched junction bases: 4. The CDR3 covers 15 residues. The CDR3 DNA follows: TGTGCCAGCAGCTTGGAGGGAGGGACCTACAATGAGCAGTTCTTC. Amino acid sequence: CASSLEGGTYNEQFF.

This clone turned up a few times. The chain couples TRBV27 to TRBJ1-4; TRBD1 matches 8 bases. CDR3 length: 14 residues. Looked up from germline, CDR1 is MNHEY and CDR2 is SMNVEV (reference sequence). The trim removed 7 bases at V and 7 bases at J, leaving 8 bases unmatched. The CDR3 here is CASTGQGLGEKLFF. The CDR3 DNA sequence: TGTGCCAGCACCGGACAGGGTCTGGGTGAAAAACTGTTTTTT. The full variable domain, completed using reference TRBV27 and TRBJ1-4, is EAQVTQNPRYLITVTGKKLTVTCSQNMNHEYMSWYRQDPGLGLRQIYYSMNVEVTDKGDVPEGYKVSRKEKRNFPLILESPSPNQTSLYFCASTGQGLGEKLFFGSGTQLSVL.

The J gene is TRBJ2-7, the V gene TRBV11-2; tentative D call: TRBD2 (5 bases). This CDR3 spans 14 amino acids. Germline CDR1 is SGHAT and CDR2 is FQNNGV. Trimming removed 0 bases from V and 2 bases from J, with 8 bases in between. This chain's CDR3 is CASSLEAVAYEQYF. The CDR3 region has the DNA TGTGCCAGCAGCTTAGAAGCGGTAGCCTACGAGCAGTACTTC. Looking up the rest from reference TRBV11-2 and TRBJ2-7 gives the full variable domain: EAGVAQSPRYKIIEKRQSVAFWCNPISGHATLYWYQQILGQGPKLLIQFQNNGVVDDSQLPKDRFSAERLKGVDSTLKIQPAKLEDSAVYLCASSLEAVAYEQYFGPGTRLTVT.

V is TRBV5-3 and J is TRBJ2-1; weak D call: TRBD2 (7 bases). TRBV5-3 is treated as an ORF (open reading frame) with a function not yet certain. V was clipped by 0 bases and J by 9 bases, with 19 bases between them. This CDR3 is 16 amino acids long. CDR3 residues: CARSLEGGPGSCEQFF. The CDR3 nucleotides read TGTGCCAGAAGCTTGGAGGGGGGGCCCGGTTCCTGTGAGCAGTTCTTC.

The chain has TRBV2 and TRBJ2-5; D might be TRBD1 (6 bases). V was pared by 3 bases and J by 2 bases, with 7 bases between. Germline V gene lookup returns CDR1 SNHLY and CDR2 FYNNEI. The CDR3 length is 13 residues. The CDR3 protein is CASSDQGQETQYF. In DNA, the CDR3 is TGTGCCAGCAGTGATCAGGGGCAAGAGACCCAGTACTTC.

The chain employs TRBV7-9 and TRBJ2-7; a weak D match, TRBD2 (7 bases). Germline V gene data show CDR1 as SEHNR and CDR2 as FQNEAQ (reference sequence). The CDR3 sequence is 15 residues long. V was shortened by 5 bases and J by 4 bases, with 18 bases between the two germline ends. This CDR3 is CASSTLRGADYEQYF. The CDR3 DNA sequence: TGTGCCAGCAGCACGCTTCGGGGGGCTGATTACGAGCAGTACTTC.